This T cell receptor (beta chain) was identified in a study of cytomegalovirus exposure and HLA in healthy donors. CDR1 is MNHNY and CDR2 is SVGAGI in the germline V gene (reference sequence). The J segment lost 6 bases and the V segment lost 6 bases, leaving 9 bases of the junction unmatched. The CDR3 extends over 14 amino acids. Repertoires were generated with immunoSEQ multiplex PCR, while TCRdb's copy carries only in-frame clones and drops some. The sample lists around 56,000 clones; 89% were seen once. Source material: PBMCs. The sequence was collected from a woman aged 18-35 years in good health and CMV-seronegative. The chain employs TRBV6-6 and TRBJ2-7; 9 bases line up with TRBD2. Here the CDR3 DNA reads TGTGCCAGCAGCCGCGGGAGGGGCCACGGCGAGCAGTACTTC. Translation: CASSRGRGHGEQYF.